This passage covers 14 T cell receptor beta chains from one sample sequenced in a study of T cells in women clearing cervical HPV infection. Some clones are missing from TCRdb's copy, which holds only in-frame ones; the method was immunoSEQ multiplex PCR. The sample yields some 31,000 clones, of which the top ten take up 2.5% to 3.5%. Sequencing was performed on blood buffy coat. All receptors come from a woman aged 18-70 years with a cervical HPV16 infection that either progressed to CIN3+ or cleared (not recorded which).

As to this clone: The read gets to within 3 residues of the CDR3 end, and the germline J gene fills in the rest. This sequence joins TRBV12-3 or TRBV12-4 and TRBJ2-5, with 8 bases fitting TRBD1. This CDR3 has 16 residues. V trimming: 3 bases; J trimming: 5 bases; junction bases outside the gene matches: 11. CDR3 DNA, as far as it was read: TGTGCCAGCAGTTTTAGGCAGGGGGCGGGATATGAGACC. It codes for CASSFRQGAGYET. The whole CDR3 region reads CASSFRQGAGYETQYF.

Concerning this clone: The read finishes 3 residues shy of the CDR3 end, and the germline J gene is used to complete it. The J gene is TRBJ2-7, the V gene TRBV20-1, with D perhaps matching TRBD1 (6 bases). There are 12 residues in the CDR3. In germline, CDR1 is DFQATT, CDR2 SNEGSKA (reference sequence). The V end lost 5 bases, the J end lost 2 bases, and 10 bases lay between the germline ends. The CDR3 is CSAGQTTYEQYF. The sequenced part of the CDR3 DNA is TGCAGTGCTGGACAGACAACCTACGAG.

Note on this clone: The read halts 3 residues ahead of the CDR3 end, with the missing end drawn from the germline J gene. The rearrangement uses TRBV5-1 and TRBJ2-3; TRBD2 matches at 12 bases. The CDR3 totals 16 residues. Trimming took 4 bases from V and 3 from J; bases not matched to a gene: 6. Germline lookup yields CDR1 SGHRS and CDR2 YFSETQ. The sequenced part of the CDR3 DNA is TGCGCCAGCAGCCCCCAGACTAGCGGGAGAACAGATACG. Amino acids: CASSPQTSGRTDT. The entire CDR3 protein reads CASSPQTSGRTDTQYF.

Concerning this clone itself: The read terminates 3 residues before the CDR3 end, so the remaining end is supplied by the germline J gene. The chain is built from TRBV7-8 and TRBJ1-5, with D perhaps TRBD1 (5 bases). There are 15 residues in the CDR3. Germline V gene lookup returns CDR1 SGHVS and CDR2 FQNEAQ. V was shortened by 3 bases and J by 3 bases, with 12 bases between the two germline ends. CDR3 bases read: TGTGCCAGCAGCTTGTACCGGGACTTCAATCAGCCC. Amino acid sequence: CASSLYRDFNQP. The full CDR3 protein reads CASSLYRDFNQPQHF.

Points on this clone: The read stops 3 residues short of the end of the CDR3; the missing end is completed from the germline J gene. This chain joins TRBV2 and TRBJ2-1, with a possible D match to TRBD2 (6 bases). Trimming shortened V by 5 bases and J by 0 bases, and 8 bases separated the two germline ends. This CDR3 has 14 residues. Germline V gene lookup returns CDR1 SNHLY and CDR2 FYNNEI. The CDR3 here is CASSKLASYNEQFF. The CDR3 bases that were read are TGTGCCAGCAGTAAACTAGCCTCCTACAATGAG.

Notes on this clone: The read ends 3 residues early relative to the CDR3; the germline J gene fills the gap. J is TRBJ1-2 and V is TRBV30; 10 positions agree with TRBD1. This CDR3 is 12 amino acids long. Germline CDR1 GTSNPN, CDR2 SVGIG (reference sequence). Trimming removed 6 bases from V and 4 bases from J; junction bases left unmatched: 2. The sequenced part of the CDR3 DNA is TGTGCCTGTGACAGGGGGCTCTATGGC. This sequence encodes CACDRGLYG. In full, the CDR3 reads CACDRGLYGYTF.

In regard to this clone: The read gets to within 3 residues of the CDR3 end, and the germline J gene fills in the rest. The rearrangement links TRBV19 to TRBJ1-6, with D possibly matching TRBD1 (6 bases). V was shortened by 7 bases and J by 3 bases, with 16 bases between the two germline ends. Germline loops: CDR1 LNHDA, CDR2 SQIVND (reference sequence). The CDR3 runs to 16 residues. This CDR3 is CASTKGEILYNSPLHF. The sequenced part of the CDR3 DNA is TGTGCCAGTACGAAGGGGGAAATCCTCTATAATTCACCC.

Concerning this clone: The sequenced fragment ends 3 residues before the CDR3 boundary, so the rest is inferred from the germline J gene. The rearrangement uses TRBV7-6 and TRBJ2-1; possible D gene TRBD1, 6 bases. CDR3 size: 16 residues. V gave up 5 bases and J gave up 2 bases, with 16 bases separating them. Looked up from germline, CDR1 is SGHVS and CDR2 is FNYEAQ. CDR3 residues: CASSRLDRRTYNEQFF. CDR3 DNA, as far as it was read: TGTGCCAGCAGCCGGCTCGACAGGAGGACCTACAATGAG. Full variable domain (rest looked up from reference TRBV7-6 and TRBJ2-1): GAGVSQSPRYKVTKRGQDVALRCDPISGHVSLYWYRQALGQGPEFLTYFNYEAQQDKSGLPNDRFSAERPEGSISTLTIQRTEQRDSAMYRCASSRLDRRTYNEQFFGPGTRLTVL.

Comment on this clone: The read halts 3 residues ahead of the CDR3 end, with the missing end drawn from the germline J gene. The chain combines TRBV14 with TRBJ2-3, with D possibly being TRBD1 (6 bases). CDR1 and CDR2 (germline): SGHDN, FVKESK. Between the trimmed V and J ends, which lost 8 bases and 4 bases, there was a span of 13 bases. The CDR3 has 13 amino acids. Here the CDR3 reads CASQHRDPDTQYF. Incomplete CDR3 DNA: TGTGCCAGCCAACACAGGGACCCAGATACG. The full variable domain, rest sourced from reference TRBV14 and TRBJ2-3, is EAGVTQFPSHSVIEKGQTVTLRCDPISGHDNLYWYRRVMGKEIKFLLHFVKESKQDESGMPNNRFLAERTGGTYSTLKVQPAELEDSGVYFCASQHRDPDTQYFGPGTRLTVL.

With regard to this clone: Read data end 3 residues before the CDR3 end; the end is taken from the germline J gene. The V call is TRBV20-1, the J call TRBJ1-1, with D hard to call. The CDR3 covers 14 residues. Germline-derived CDR1 and CDR2 are DFQATT and SNEGSKA (reference sequence). The V end was cut by 5 bases, the J end by 2 bases, with 15 bases between. The CDR3 DNA, read in part, is TGCAGTGCTGATTTAGGCGGAAGAAACACTGAA. Translated: CSADLGGRNTE. The full-length CDR3 reads as CSADLGGRNTEAFF.

Note on this clone: The read ends 3 residues early relative to the CDR3; the germline J gene fills the gap. The chain recombines TRBV12-3 or TRBV12-4 with TRBJ1-1, with D unresolved. With 5 bases removed from V and 5 bases from J, the gap between germline ends came to 12 bases. CDR3 length: 13 residues. CDR3: CASSRRAETEAFF. The sequenced CDR3 bases are TGTGCCAGCAGTCGGAGGGCTGAAACTGAA.

Remarks on this clone: Sequencing ends 3 residues short of the CDR3 end; the germline J gene provides the rest. J is TRBJ2-1 and V is TRBV7-6; 11 positions match TRBD2. Per the germline V gene, CDR1 is SGHVS and CDR2 is FNYEAQ. The length of the CDR3 is 18 residues. V trimming: 5 bases; J trimming: 4 bases; junction bases outside the gene matches: 13. The sequenced CDR3 bases are TGTGCCAGCAGCCCTCTCAGAGGGGTAGCGGGGGGGTACAATGAG. It encodes CASSPLRGVAGGYNE. The full-length CDR3 reads as CASSPLRGVAGGYNEQFF.

A note on this clone: From the germline J gene comes the end of the CDR3, since the read stops 3 residues before it. The chain uses TRBV20-1 and TRBJ2-7, with 9 bases that match TRBD1. This CDR3 contains 14 residues. Trimming at V came to 7 bases and at J to 4 bases, leaving 11 bases not matched to a gene. Germline-derived CDR1 and CDR2 are DFQATT and SNEGSKA (reference sequence). CDR3 DNA, as far as it was read: TGCAGTGGCAGGGAGAGACAGGGGGGATACGAG. Protein: CSGRERQGGYE. The whole CDR3 is CSGRERQGGYEQYF.

For this clone: The read comes to an end 3 residues before the CDR3 does, leaving the germline J gene to fill in the end. This rearrangement joins TRBV20-1 to TRBJ2-1; 13 bases map to TRBD2. V shed 4 bases and J 9 bases; nucleotides not matched to a gene: 6. In germline, CDR1 is DFQATT, CDR2 SNEGSKA (reference sequence). The CDR3 covers 14 residues. CDR3 loop: CSAILAGGQGEQFF. Incomplete CDR3 DNA: TGCAGTGCTATACTAGCGGGAGGGCAGGGTGAG.